This record concerns one TCR beta chain sequence. Its target is unknown. The CDR3 sequence is 18 residues long. CDR1 and CDR2 from the germline V gene are SGHAT and FQNNGV. V was clipped by 5 bases and J by 7 bases; unmatched bases: 17. Here immunoSEQ multiplex PCR was the method, and the copy in TCRdb shows in-frame clones only, minus some. The data hold 1.5 million to 2.5 million clones, with roughly 94% observed a single time. The sample originates from a study of shared clonotypes between healthy human individuals. Broader study findings: Sequencing depth was expected to influence donor clonotype sharing.

It was CD45RO-negative cells, positively selected for CCR7, that made up naive CD8 cells, with terminally differentiated effector memory CD45RA+ cells excluded. The source of this sequence is a man aged 18 to 30 in good health. The specimen was naive CD8+ T cells sorted from blood. V gene TRBV11-2 combines with J gene TRBJ1-6; TRBD1 agrees at 7 bases. The CDR3 DNA reads as TGTGCCAGCAGCCTGCTACCTAGGGGACAGCCTTACAATTCACCCCTCCACTTT. It encodes CASSLLPRGQPYNSPLHF.